What follows are 10 T cell receptor beta chains derived from one specimen sequenced in a study of quantifying T cell responses using KT2 cells. Looking at the study overall: RNA was reverse transcribed with TCR alpha and beta constant-region primers.

Each cDNA got a UMI-containing oligo ligated at its 3' end. First-round PCR used about 4 cycles and beta primers RC1.1 and RC1.2 covering TRBC1 and TRBC2. Each CDR3 protein is one row after TCRdb ran MiXCR on the UMI-ligation and nested PCR reads. Of 40,000 to 50,000 distinct CDR3 sequences detected, 15% to 20% appear once; the ten largest clones hold over 40%. Sequencing was performed on PBMCs spiked with cells of the T cell clone KT2. Every receptor here comes from a human donor.

The chain joins TRBV7-2 to TRBJ2-3; TRBD2 aligns across 9 bases. Trimming removed 5 bases from V and 0 bases from J; junction bases left unmatched: 3. CDR3 length: 15 residues. Per the germline V gene, CDR1 is SGHTA and CDR2 is FQGNSA. The CDR3 region is CASSVTSGSTDTQYF. CDR3 nucleotides: TGTGCCAGCAGCGTTACTAGCGGGAGCACAGATACGCAGTATTTT. Together with reference TRBV7-2 and TRBJ2-3, the CDR3 gives the full variable domain: GAGVSQSPSNKVTEKGKDVELRCDPISGHTALYWYRQSLGQGLEFLIYFQGNSAPDKSGLPSDRFSAERTGGSVSTLTIQRTQQEDSAVYLCASSVTSGSTDTQYFGPGTRLTVL.

This clonotype was recorded at least ten times. The rearrangement uses TRBV20-1 and TRBJ2-5, with 8 bases lining up with TRBD2. The CDR3 loop spans 15 amino acids. Trimming at V came to 0 bases and at J to 5 bases, leaving 8 bases not matched to a gene. CDR1 is DFQATT, CDR2 SNEGSKA, per germline (reference sequence). CDR3 loop: CSAREWSGRWETQYF. The CDR3 nucleotides are TGCAGTGCTAGAGAGTGGAGCGGGAGATGGGAGACCCAGTACTTC.

This clonotype was detected a few times. J is TRBJ2-3 and V is TRBV20-1, with D possibly being TRBD2 (6 bases). The germline gives CDR1 DFQATT, CDR2 SNEGSKA (reference sequence). The CDR3 is 15 amino acids. Between the trimmed V and J ends, which lost 0 bases and 1 base, there was a span of 11 bases. CDR3 loop: CSAREVWGGTDTQYF. The CDR3 DNA reads TGCAGTGCTAGAGAAGTGTGGGGGGGCACAGATACGCAGTATTTT.

The CDR3 protein is CASSLILGLKSDTQYF. The CDR3 coding sequence is TGTGCCAGCAGCTTAATCCTAGGCCTTAAGTCAGATACGCAGTATTTT. The J gene is TRBJ2-3, the V gene TRBV7-2; D unclear. V dropped 2 bases and J dropped 4 bases, with 16 bases sitting between them. Per germline, CDR1 SGHTA and CDR2 FQGNSA. The CDR3 contains 16 residues. Full variable domain (missing parts from reference TRBV7-2 and TRBJ2-3): GAGVSQSPSNKVTEKGKDVELRCDPISGHTALYWYRQSLGQGLEFLIYFQGNSAPDKSGLPSDRFSAERTGGSVSTLTIQRTQQEDSAVYLCASSLILGLKSDTQYFGPGTRLTVL.

This clonotype came up a few times. CDR3 in DNA: TGTGCCAGCAGTGTAAGGGCTAGCGGTAATGAGCAGTTCTTC. This encodes CASSVRASGNEQFF. J is TRBJ2-1 and V is TRBV2; 7 bases align to TRBD2. CDR3 size: 14 residues. The germline V gene has CDR1 SNHLY and CDR2 FYNNEI. Trimming cost V 4 bases and J 7 bases; bases outside gene matches: 7.

The CDR3 sequence: CSVLEAGNEQFF. DNA for the CDR3: TGCAGCGTTCTGGAGGCGGGCAATGAGCAGTTCTTC. The V and J genes are TRBV29-1 and TRBJ2-1; D is perhaps TRBD2 (5 bases). Germline CDR1 and CDR2: SQVTM and ANQGSEA. Trimming removed 5 bases from V and 6 bases from J, with 11 bases in between. CDR3 size: 12 residues.

The V call is TRBV20-1, the J call TRBJ1-2; tentatively, D is TRBD1 (5 bases). V lost 0 bases, J lost 3 bases, and 29 bases lay in between. Germline V gene data show CDR1 as DFQATT and CDR2 as SNEGSKA (reference sequence). This CDR3 has 20 amino acids. DNA of the CDR3: TGCAGTGCTAGAGATTCCTTGGACGACAGAGTGGGGGTTGACGACTATGGCTACACCTTC. Protein: CSARDSLDDRVGVDDYGYTF.

This clonotype was seen more than once but under ten times. V and J are TRBV20-1 and TRBJ1-1, with a possible D match to TRBD1 (5 bases). The V end was cut by 0 bases, the J end by 3 bases, with 14 bases between. The CDR3 runs 15 residues. Germline loops: CDR1 DFQATT, CDR2 SNEGSKA (reference sequence). CDR3 bases: TGCAGTGCTAGAGAGGGCGTGTGGGGGGACACTGAAGCTTTCTTT. Its translation is CSAREGVWGDTEAFF.

In its sample, this clonotype was seen a few times. The genes are TRBV7-8 and TRBJ2-1, with TRBD1 matching 7 bases. CDR1 and CDR2 from the germline V gene are SGHVS and FQNEAQ. V lost 0 bases and J lost 12; bases outside the gene matches: 11. The CDR3 spans 15 residues. CDR3 amino acids: CASSLAGTEFSRQFF. CDR3 bases: TGTGCCAGCAGCTTAGCCGGGACAGAGTTTTCGAGGCAGTTCTTC.

This chain connects TRBV2 to TRBJ2-1; TRBD2 agrees at 11 bases. The CDR3 has 14 residues. V trimming: 5 bases; J trimming: 6 bases; junction bases outside the gene matches: 3. Germline V gene sequence: CDR1 SNHLY, CDR2 FYNNEI. The CDR3 reads CASSTSGGANEQFF. The CDR3 nucleotides read TGTGCCAGCAGTACTAGCGGGGGCGCCAATGAGCAGTTCTTC.